A selection of T cell receptor beta chains follows, all from one sample in a study of T cells after yellow fever vaccination. From the 5' RACE reads, TCRdb called clonotypes with MiXCR, one entry per CDR3 protein. The data hold some 340,000 distinct CDR3 sequences, with roughly 4% observed a single time. Here the sequenced sample was PBMCs, taken 5 days after the yellow fever booster vaccination. These receptors all stem from a man between 18 and 29 years old who received the YFV17D yellow fever vaccine. Both conserved end residues are part of each CDR3. D genes are given only for firm matches. A row's size may be missing; if present it is once, few, many or a size class.

V	J	D	size	CDR3	DNA
TRBV7-2	TRBJ2-5	-	many	CASSLGSGQETQYF	TGTGCCAGCAGCTTAGGGAGCGGTCAAGAGACCCAGTACTTC
TRBV5-1	TRBJ2-4	TRBD1	-	CASSPITGAGVKNIQYF	TGCGCCAGCAGCCCCATTACAGGGGCTGGGGTCAAAAACATTCAGTACTTC
TRBV20-1	TRBJ1-3	-	many	CSASRFSSGNTIYF	TGCAGTGCTAGTAGGTTTTCCTCTGGAAACACCATATATTTT
TRBV7-9	TRBJ2-7	-	few	CASGDSDSTYEQYF	TGTGCCAGCGGAGACTCGGACAGTACCTACGAGCAGTACTTC
TRBV9	TRBJ2-5	-	-	CASSDRDWGYQETQYF	TGTGCCAGCAGCGACCGGGACTGGGGTTACCAAGAGACCCAGTACTTC
TRBV12-3/TRBV12-4	TRBJ1-5	-	-	CASSFNPTGGQPQHF	TGTGCCAGCAGTTTTAACCCAACCGGCGGTCAGCCCCAGCATTTT
TRBV5-4	TRBJ1-2	-	-	CASSLVGGIANYGYTF	TGTGCCAGCAGCTTGGTTGGCGGAATAGCTAACTATGGCTACACCTTC
TRBV19	TRBJ1-1	-	-	CASSGSGRHTGSTEAFF	TGTGCCAGCTCCGGCAGCGGACGACATACGGGGAGCACTGAAGCTTTCTTT
TRBV10-3	TRBJ2-3	-	-	CATSAGAGRTDTQYF	TGTGCCACCTCCGCGGGGGCAGGTCGTACAGATACGCAGTATTTT
TRBV6-6	TRBJ2-1	TRBD2	-	CASRGLAGGPFTDEQFF	TGTGCCAGCAGGGGATTAGCGGGGGGCCCCTTCACGGATGAGCAGTTCTTC
TRBV7-9	TRBJ1-4	TRBD1	-	CASSSDRATNEKLFF	TGTGCCAGCAGCTCTGACAGGGCAACTAATGAAAAACTGTTTTTT
TRBV7-9	TRBJ2-1	TRBD1	many	CASSGRDRTYNEQFF	TGTGCCAGCAGCGGCCGGGACAGAACCTACAATGAGCAGTTCTTC